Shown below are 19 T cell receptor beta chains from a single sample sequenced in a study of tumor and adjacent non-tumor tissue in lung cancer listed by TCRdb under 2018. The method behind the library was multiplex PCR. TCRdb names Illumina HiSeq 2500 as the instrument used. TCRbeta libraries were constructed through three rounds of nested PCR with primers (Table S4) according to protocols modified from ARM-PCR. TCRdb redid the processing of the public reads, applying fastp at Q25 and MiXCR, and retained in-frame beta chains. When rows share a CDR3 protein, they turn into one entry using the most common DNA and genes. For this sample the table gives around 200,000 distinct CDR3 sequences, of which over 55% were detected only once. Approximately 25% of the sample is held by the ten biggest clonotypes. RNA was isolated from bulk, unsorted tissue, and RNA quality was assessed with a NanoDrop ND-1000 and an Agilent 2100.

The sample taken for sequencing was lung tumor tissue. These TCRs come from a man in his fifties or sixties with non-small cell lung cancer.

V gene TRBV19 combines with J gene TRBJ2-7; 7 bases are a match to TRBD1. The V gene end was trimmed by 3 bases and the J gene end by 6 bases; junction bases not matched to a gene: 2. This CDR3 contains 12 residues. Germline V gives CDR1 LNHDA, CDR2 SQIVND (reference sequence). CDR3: CASSISGGEQYF. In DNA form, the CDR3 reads TGTGCCAGTAGTATCTCAGGGGGCGAGCAGTACTTC.

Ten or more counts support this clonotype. CDR3 protein: CASSQDIRVEQFF. The CDR3 DNA reads as TGTGCCAGCAGCCAAGATATTCGGGTTGAGCAGTTCTTC. V usage is TRBV4-2 and J usage is TRBJ2-1; D is unresolved. Trimming stripped 0 bases from V and 9 bases from J, with 9 bases between. The germline V gene has CDR1 LGHNA and CDR2 YNFKEQ. The CDR3 contains 13 residues.

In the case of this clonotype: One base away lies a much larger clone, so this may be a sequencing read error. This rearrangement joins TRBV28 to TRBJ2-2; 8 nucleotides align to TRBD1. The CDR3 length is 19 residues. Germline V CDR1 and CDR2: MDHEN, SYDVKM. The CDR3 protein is CASRVFASSGGERTVELFF. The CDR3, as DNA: TGTGCCAGCAGAGTTTTTGCCTCCTCAGGGGGCGAGAGGACCGTGGAGCTGTTTTTT.

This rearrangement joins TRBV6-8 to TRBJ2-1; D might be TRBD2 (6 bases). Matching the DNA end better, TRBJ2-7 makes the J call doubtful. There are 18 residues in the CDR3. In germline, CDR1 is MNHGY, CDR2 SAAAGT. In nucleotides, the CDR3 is TGTGCCAGTACCTCTTCCGGGACTCGTGAGCCTGCAATGTGTGAGCAGTACTTC. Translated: CASTSSGTREPAMCEQYF.

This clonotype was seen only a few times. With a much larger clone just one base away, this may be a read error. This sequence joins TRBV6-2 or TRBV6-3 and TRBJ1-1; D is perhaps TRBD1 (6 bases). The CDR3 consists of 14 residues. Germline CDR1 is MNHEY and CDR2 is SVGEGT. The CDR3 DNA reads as TGTGCCAACAGTAAAGGGGGTTTCAACACTGAAGCTTTCTTT. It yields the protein CANSKGGFNTEAFF.

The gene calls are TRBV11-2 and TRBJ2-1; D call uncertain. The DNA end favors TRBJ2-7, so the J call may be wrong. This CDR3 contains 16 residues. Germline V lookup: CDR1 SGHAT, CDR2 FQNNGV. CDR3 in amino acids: CASSPQSRSSYNEQYF. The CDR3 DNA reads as TGTGCCAGCAGCCCACAGTCTAGGAGCTCCTATAATGAGCAGTACTTC.

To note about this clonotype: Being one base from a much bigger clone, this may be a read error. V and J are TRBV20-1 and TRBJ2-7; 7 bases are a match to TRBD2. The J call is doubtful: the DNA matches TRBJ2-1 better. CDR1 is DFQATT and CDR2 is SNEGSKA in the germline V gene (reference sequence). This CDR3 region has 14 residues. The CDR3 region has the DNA TGCAGTGCTAGACACGCCAGCGGGGCCTACGAGCAGTTCTTC. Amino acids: CSARHASGAYEQFF.

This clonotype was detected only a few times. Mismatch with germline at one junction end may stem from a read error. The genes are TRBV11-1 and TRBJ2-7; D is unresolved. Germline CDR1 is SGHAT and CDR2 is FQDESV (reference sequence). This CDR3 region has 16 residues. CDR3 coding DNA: TGTGCCAGCAGCTTAGCGATTCGTGACGGCTCCTACGAACAGTACTTC. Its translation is CASSLAIRDGSYEQYF.

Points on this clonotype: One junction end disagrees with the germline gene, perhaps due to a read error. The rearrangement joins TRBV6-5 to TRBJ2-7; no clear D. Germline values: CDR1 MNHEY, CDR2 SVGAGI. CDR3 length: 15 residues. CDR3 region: CANSYSLDASYEQYF. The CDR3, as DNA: TGTGCCAACAGTTACTCTTTGGACGCCTCCTACGAGCAGTACTTC.

Written as DNA, the CDR3 is TGTGCCAGCAGCCAAGATTGGATGGGAGTGGGCACAGATACGCAGTATTTT. As protein: CASSQDWMGVGTDTQYF. V gene TRBV3-1 combines with J gene TRBJ2-3, with a weak D call TRBD2 (5 bases). V lost 0 bases to trimming and J lost 1 base, with 14 bases between them. Germline CDR1 reads LGHDT; CDR2 reads YNNKEL (reference sequence). This CDR3 has 17 amino acids.

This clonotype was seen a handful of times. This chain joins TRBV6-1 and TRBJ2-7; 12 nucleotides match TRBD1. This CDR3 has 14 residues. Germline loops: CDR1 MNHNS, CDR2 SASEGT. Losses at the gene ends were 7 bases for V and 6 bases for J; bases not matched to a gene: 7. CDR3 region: CASIRDRGRGEQYF. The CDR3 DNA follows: TGTGCCAGCATTCGGGACAGGGGGCGTGGCGAGCAGTACTTC.

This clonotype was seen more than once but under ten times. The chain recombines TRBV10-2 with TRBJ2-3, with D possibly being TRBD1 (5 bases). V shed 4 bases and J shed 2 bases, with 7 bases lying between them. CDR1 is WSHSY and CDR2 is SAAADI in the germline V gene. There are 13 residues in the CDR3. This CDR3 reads CASSVTDTDTQYF. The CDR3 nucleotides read TGCGCCAGCAGTGTGACAGACACAGATACGCAGTATTTT.

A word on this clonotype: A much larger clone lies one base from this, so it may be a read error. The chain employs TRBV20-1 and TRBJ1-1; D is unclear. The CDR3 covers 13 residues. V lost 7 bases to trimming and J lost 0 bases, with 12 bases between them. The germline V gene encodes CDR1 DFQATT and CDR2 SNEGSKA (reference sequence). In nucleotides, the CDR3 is TGCAGTGTTGTTACATGGATGAACACTGAAGCTTTCTTT. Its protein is CSVVTWMNTEAFF.

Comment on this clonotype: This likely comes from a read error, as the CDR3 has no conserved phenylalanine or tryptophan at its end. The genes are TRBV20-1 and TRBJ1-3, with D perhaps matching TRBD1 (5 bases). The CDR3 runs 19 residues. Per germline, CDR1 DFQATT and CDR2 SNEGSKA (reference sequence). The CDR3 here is CSARAPAGLGGESGNTIYY. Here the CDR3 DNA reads TGCAGTGCCAGAGCCCCTGCGGGGTTGGGGGGTGAATCTGGAAACACCATATATTAT.

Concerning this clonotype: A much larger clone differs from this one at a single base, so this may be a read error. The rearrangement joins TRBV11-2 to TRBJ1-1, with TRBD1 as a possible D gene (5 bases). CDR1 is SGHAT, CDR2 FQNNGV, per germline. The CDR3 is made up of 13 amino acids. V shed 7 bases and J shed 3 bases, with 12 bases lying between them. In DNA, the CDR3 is TGTGCCAGCAACACTCAGGGTGACACTGAAGCTTTCTTT. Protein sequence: CASNTQGDTEAFF.

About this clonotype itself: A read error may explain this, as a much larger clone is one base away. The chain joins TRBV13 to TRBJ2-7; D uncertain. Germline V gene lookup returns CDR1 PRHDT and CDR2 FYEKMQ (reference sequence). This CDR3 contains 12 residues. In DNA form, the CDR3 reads TGTGCCGGCAGCTCCAACAGCTACGAGCAGTACTTC. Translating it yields CAGSSNSYEQYF.

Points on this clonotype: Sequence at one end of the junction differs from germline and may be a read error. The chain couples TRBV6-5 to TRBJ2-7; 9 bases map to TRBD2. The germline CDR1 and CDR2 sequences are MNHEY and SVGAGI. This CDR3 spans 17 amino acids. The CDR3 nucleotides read TGTACCAGCAGCCGAGGGGCAGCGGGAGGCTCTTCCTACGAGCAGTACTTC. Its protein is CTSSRGAAGGSSYEQYF.

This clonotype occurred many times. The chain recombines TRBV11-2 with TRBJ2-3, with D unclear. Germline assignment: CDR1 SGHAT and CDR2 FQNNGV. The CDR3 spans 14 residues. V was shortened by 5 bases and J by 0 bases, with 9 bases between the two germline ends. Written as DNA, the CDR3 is TGTGCCAGCAGCCTGGACGGTAGCACAGATACGCAGTATTTT. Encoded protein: CASSLDGSTDTQYF. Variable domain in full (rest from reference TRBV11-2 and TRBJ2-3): EAGVAQSPRYKIIEKRQSVAFWCNPISGHATLYWYQQILGQGPKLLIQFQNNGVVDDSQLPKDRFSAERLKGVDSTLKIQPAKLEDSAVYLCASSLDGSTDTQYFGPGTRLTVL.

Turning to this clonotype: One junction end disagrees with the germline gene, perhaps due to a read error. The CDR3 reads CVSSVGATNEKLFF. CDR3 DNA: TGTGTCAGCAGCGTTGGTGCAACTAATGAAAAACTGTTTTTT. J is TRBJ1-4 and V is TRBV12-3 or TRBV12-4; D call uncertain. The CDR3 runs 14 residues.